This T cell receptor (beta chain) was sequenced during a study of shared clonotypes between healthy human individuals. The CDR3 sequence is 14 residues long. The germline gives CDR1 SGHKS, CDR2 YYEKEE (reference sequence). The V end was cut by 6 bases, the J end by 3 bases, with 16 bases between. Here immunoSEQ multiplex PCR was the method, and the copy in TCRdb shows in-frame clones only, minus some. The table has some 2,000,000 clones, 85% to 95% seen once. All of the donors resided in Nashville, Tennessee, and each was a Caucasian adult. This TCR came from a man aged 18 to 29 in good health. The specimen was naive CD4+ T cells sorted from blood. Subset given: CD45RA+ positively selected. The chain recombines TRBV5-5 with TRBJ2-7; D unclear. CDR3 coding DNA: TGTGCCAGCACCCCGGAGCTTGTGGGCTACGAGCAGTACTTC. Protein: CASTPELVGYEQYF.